This TCR beta chain comes out of a study of long-term antiretroviral therapy in people with HIV. Researchers report immunoSEQ v3.0 was run at survey level. Sequencing used immunoSEQ multiplex PCR; TCRdb keeps in-frame clones, though not all of them. This repertoire shows approximately 17,000 clones, 78% found once; its top ten account for around an eighth. Points from the study as a whole: Clones that expanded before ART (that is, prior to treatment) dominated the repertoire at all time points. Even long-term ART left TRB diversity below transplant donor controls, despite gains. Whereas controls had wider CDR3 length ranges, HIV repertoires had narrower ones.

From each donor, at least one pre-ART PBMC sample and at least two post-ART PBMC samples were obtained. Worth noting for this clone: Its target is not known.

The CDR3 is 13 amino acids. V lost 7 bases, J lost 4 bases, and 13 bases lay in between. Germline CDR1 MNHNS, CDR2 SASEGT. The sample in question was unsorted PBMCs, obtained 3.2 to 3.4 years after starting antiretroviral therapy. This TCR was recovered from a middle-aged woman with HIV. This chain joins TRBV6-1 and TRBJ1-1; D uncertain. The DNA of the CDR3 is TGTGCCAGCACCCACAGCATGGCCACTGAAGCTTTCTTT. It specifies CASTHSMATEAFF.